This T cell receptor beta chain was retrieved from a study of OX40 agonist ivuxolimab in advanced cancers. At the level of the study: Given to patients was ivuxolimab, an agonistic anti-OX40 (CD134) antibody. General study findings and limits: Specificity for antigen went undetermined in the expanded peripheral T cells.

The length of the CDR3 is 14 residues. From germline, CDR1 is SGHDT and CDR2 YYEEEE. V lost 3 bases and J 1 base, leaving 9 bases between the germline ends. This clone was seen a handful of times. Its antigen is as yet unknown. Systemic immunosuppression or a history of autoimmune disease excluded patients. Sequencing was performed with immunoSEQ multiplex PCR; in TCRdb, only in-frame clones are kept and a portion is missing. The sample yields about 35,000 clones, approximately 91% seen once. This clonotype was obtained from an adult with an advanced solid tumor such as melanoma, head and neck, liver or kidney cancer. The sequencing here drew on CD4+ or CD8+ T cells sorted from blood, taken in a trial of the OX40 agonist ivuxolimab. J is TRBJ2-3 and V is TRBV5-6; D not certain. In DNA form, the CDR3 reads TGTGCCAGCAGCTACCTATTGGGCACAGATACGCAGTATTTT. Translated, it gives CASSYLLGTDTQYF.